The entry that follows covers one TCR beta chain sequence. This sample was included in a study of Ad26.COV2.S vaccination and SARS-CoV-2 variants. Generated by immunoSEQ multiplex PCR, the TCRdb table keeps only in-frame clones and is missing some. Counted here are about 680,000 clones, 80% to 90% occurring once; the ten biggest clones make up approximately 1.5%. As to treatment: roughly 19 received Ad26.COV2.S at low or high dose, single or two shots; 5 received placebo; per-sample allocation not given. Material that was analyzed had been drawn on day 63 after the first vaccine or placebo injection. Germline values: CDR1 MGHRA, CDR2 YSYEKL. This CDR3 comprises 13 residues. Deletions cut 6 bases from V and 1 base from J, with 9 bases between.

Sequencing used peripheral blood, obtained in a trial of Ad26.COV2.S vaccine versus placebo. This TCR was recovered from a person aged 18-60 years who received the Ad26.COV2.S COVID-19 vaccine or a placebo. This rearrangement joins TRBV4-1 to TRBJ2-5, with D perhaps TRBD2 (6 bases). The CDR3 reads CASSLTSQETQYF. As DNA, the CDR3 is TGCGCCAGCAGTTTGACTAGCCAAGAGACCCAGTACTTC.